The rows below give T cell receptor beta chains drawn from one sample of a study of technical replicates of blood from a few donors. Here immunoSEQ multiplex PCR was the method, and the copy in TCRdb shows in-frame clones only, minus some. The sample has roughly 62,000 clones, 91% seen once; the top ten hold approximately 4%. What was sequenced was PBMCs. These receptors came from a human donor in good health. Some clones in this sample may be carry-over from other donors' samples. Both conserved end residues are part of each CDR3. Each record gives: D gene, clone size, J gene, V gene, CDR3 DNA, CDR3 protein. A D gene is named only where the DNA matches it firmly. The size field is filled for only some rows; it gives once, few, many or a size class.

TRBD2 - TRBJ2-7 TRBV5-1 TGCGCCAGCAGCACAGGGACTAGCGGGAGGCACGAGCAGTACTTC CASSTGTSGRHEQYF
TRBD1 - TRBJ2-3 TRBV30 TGTGCCTGGAATCGGGACAGGGGGATGGGTACGCAGTATTTT CAWNRDRGMGTQYF
- - TRBJ1-2 TRBV29-1 TGCAGCGTTGAGGGGCGGGGAGCTAACTATGGCTACACCTTC CSVEGRGANYGYTF
- once TRBJ1-5 TRBV15 TGTGCCACCAGCAGAGTTCCGGGGAGCAATCAGCCCCAGCATTTT CATSRVPGSNQPQHF
- once TRBJ2-7 TRBV10-3 TGTGCCATCAGTGAGTCTAGCGGACCCTACGAGCAGTACTTC CAISESSGPYEQYF
- - TRBJ2-6 TRBV5-1 TGCGCCAGCAGCTCAGGGGATACCGGGGCCAACGTCCTGACTTTC CASSSGDTGANVLTF
- - TRBJ2-7 TRBV2 TGTGCCAGCAAGATCCGGGAAAGCTCCTACGAGCAGTACTTC CASKIRESSYEQYF
TRBD2 - TRBJ2-2 TRBV4-1 TGCGCCAGCAGCCAAGATCGGCGGGGGGGCAACACCGGGGAGCTGTTTTTT CASSQDRRGGNTGELFF
- - TRBJ2-4 TRBV29-1 TGCAGCGTCCAAGGACATTCCGGAAACATTCAGTACTTC CSVQGHSGNIQYF
TRBD2 - TRBJ2-2 TRBV5-1 TGCGCCAGCAGCTGGAGGACTAGCGGGATGGCCGGGGAGCTGTTTTTT CASSWRTSGMAGELFF
- - TRBJ2-1 TRBV29-1 TGCAGCGTTGAATCTGGGTCGGCGGGCGGGATCTACAATGAGCAGTTCTTC CSVESGSAGGIYNEQFF
- - TRBJ2-1 TRBV7-9 TGTGCCAGCAGTCGTGACGGGGCCTACAATGAGCAGTTCTTC CASSRDGAYNEQFF
TRBD2 - TRBJ2-1 TRBV2 TGTGCCAGCAGTACCCTAGCGGATACTTACAATGAGCAGTTCTTC CASSTLADTYNEQFF
- few TRBJ2-5 TRBV5-1 TGCGCCAGCAGCTTGTTGACTGCCCAAGAGACCCAGTACTTC CASSLLTAQETQYF
- - TRBJ1-5 TRBV25-1 TGTGCCAGCAGTGAAAACGGCCAGGGTAGATACCAGCATTTT CASSENGQGRYQHF
TRBD1 - TRBJ2-1 TRBV19 TGTGCCAGTAGTATCCCCCACAGGGGGGACAATGAGCAGTTCTTC CASSIPHRGDNEQFF
- - TRBJ1-1 TRBV7-9 TGTGCCAGCAGCTTAGGTCCGGGACACCACAAAGGGAGCACTGAAGCTTTCTTT CASSLGPGHHKGSTEAFF
TRBD1 - TRBJ2-7 TRBV18 TGTGCCAGCTCACATACCGGGACAGGACCCTACGAGCAGTACTTC CASSHTGTGPYEQYF
- - TRBJ2-3 TRBV5-1 TGCGCCAGCAGCTTGGTAGACTGGCAAACAGATACGCAGTATTTT CASSLVDWQTDTQYF
TRBD1 - TRBJ1-1 TRBV6-4 TGTGCCAGCAGGGAGAAGGACAGGGGTGGCCCTGAAGCTTTCTTT CASREKDRGGPEAFF
TRBD2 - TRBJ2-1 TRBV4-3 TGCGCCAGCAGCCCCGGGACTAGCGGGTACAATGAGCAGTTCTTC CASSPGTSGYNEQFF
TRBD1 - TRBJ1-1 TRBV7-9 TGTGCCAGCAGCTCGACAGGGGTTGTTACTGAAGCTTTCTTT CASSSTGVVTEAFF
- - TRBJ1-6 TRBV5-1 TGCGCCAGCACTCCAACCCCCACAGCAAATAATTCACCCCTCCACTTT CASTPTPTANNSPLHF
- - TRBJ2-5 TRBV7-2 TGTGCCAGCAGCAAAGCGACAGCCTGGGCGGAGACCCAGTACTTC CASSKATAWAETQYF
- - TRBJ2-2 TRBV7-9 TGTGCCAGCAGCTTAGGTCTTCAGGGGACGAACACCGGGGAGCTGTTTTTT CASSLGLQGTNTGELFF
- few TRBJ1-2 TRBV12-5 TGTGCTAGTGGTTTGGGGAGGCTCTATGGCTACACCTTC CASGLGRLYGYTF
- - TRBJ2-1 TRBV5-1 TGCGCCAGCAGCTGGGAGATCTACAATGAGCAGTTCTTC CASSWEIYNEQFF
- - TRBJ1-2 TRBV7-2 TGTGCCAGCAGCCCCGCCCCCGGGACGGGAGGCTCTGGCTACACCTTC CASSPAPGTGGSGYTF
- - TRBJ2-6 TRBV28 TGTGCCAGCAGTTTATTCGCCGGTGGGGCCAACGTCCTGACTTTC CASSLFAGGANVLTF
- - TRBJ1-2 TRBV6-6 TGTGCCAGCACCGGCGGTCGGGGAGGCATTGATGGCTACACCTTC CASTGGRGGIDGYTF
- - TRBJ2-3 TRBV6-6 TGTGCCAGCAGTTCTCGGACAGAAGGTCGGGATACGCAGTATTTT CASSSRTEGRDTQYF
TRBD2 - TRBJ2-7 TRBV13 TGTGCCAGCAGCACCTATTCTAGCGGGGTCTACGAGCAGTACTTC CASSTYSSGVYEQYF
TRBD1 - TRBJ2-1 TRBV5-1 TGCGCCAGCAGCCCGAGGGGACAGGGAGTGCATGAGCAGTTCTTC CASSPRGQGVHEQFF
- - TRBJ2-1 TRBV6-1 TGTGCCAGCAGTGAAGCCGAGATATACAATGAGCAGTTCTTC CASSEAEIYNEQFF
- - TRBJ1-1 TRBV6-5 TGTGCCAGCAGTTACTCGAATAGGGGGATCACTGAAGCTTTCTTT CASSYSNRGITEAFF
- - TRBJ1-1 TRBV11-2 TGTGCCAGCAGCTCGAGCACAGAGAACACTGAAGCTTTCTTT CASSSSTENTEAFF
- once TRBJ2-2 TRBV4-2 TGTGCCAGCAGCCCACGGGGGAACGGGGAGCTGTTTTTT CASSPRGNGELFF
- - TRBJ2-7 TRBV7-9 TGTGCCAGCAGCTTAGTAGCTGGCCCAGAGCAGTACTTC CASSLVAGPEQYF
TRBD2 - TRBJ2-2 TRBV5-1 TGCGCCAGCCTTGCGGGGGGCTCGGGGAACACCGGGGAGCTGTTTTTT CASLAGGSGNTGELFF
TRBD1 once TRBJ1-6 TRBV5-5 TGTGCTAGCACTCGGACAGGGGGCCTCAGCTCCTATAATTCACCCCTCCACTTT CASTRTGGLSSYNSPLHF
- - TRBJ2-7 TRBV4-2 TGTGCCAGCAGCCAAGGCCACAGTCAGGCCAACGAGCAGTACTTC CASSQGHSQANEQYF
- - TRBJ1-1 TRBV30 TGTGCCTGGAGCGACATCAGTGAAGCTTTCTTT CAWSDISEAFF
- - TRBJ1-2 TRBV5-1 TGCGCCAGCAGCTTGGACCCAACTACCCATGGCTACACCTTC CASSLDPTTHGYTF
- once TRBJ2-3 TRBV5-4 TGTGCCAGCAGTGGGTGGGAGCCAATCACAGATACGCAGTATTTT CASSGWEPITDTQYF
- - TRBJ2-7 TRBV4-1 TGCGCCAGCAGCCAAGCGTGGTCTTTCAGCGACGAGCAGTACTTC CASSQAWSFSDEQYF
- - TRBJ2-7 TRBV5-8 TGTGCCAGCAGCCCGGTCGAGCAGTACTTC CASSPVEQYF
- - TRBJ2-7 TRBV4-2 TGTGCCAGCAGCCCCCAAAAAGGACAGAAGGCCGAGCAGTACTTC CASSPQKGQKAEQYF
TRBD2 - TRBJ2-7 TRBV6-5 TGTGCCAGCAGTTCCAGCGGGAGTATGTCCTACGAGCAGTACTTC CASSSSGSMSYEQYF
TRBD1 - TRBJ2-5 TRBV9 TGTGCCAGCAGCGTAGGAGGACGGACAGGGGGCCAAGAGACCCAGTACTTC CASSVGGRTGGQETQYF
TRBD1 - TRBJ2-7 TRBV5-1 TGCGCCAGCAGGGCACCGGGACAGCACTACGAGCAGTACTTC CASRAPGQHYEQYF
- - TRBJ1-1 TRBV5-6 TGTGCCAGCAGCTTATTCGACAGTCCGATGAACACTGAAGCTTTCTTT CASSLFDSPMNTEAFF
TRBD2 - TRBJ2-7 TRBV5-4 TGTGCCAGCAGCTCCGGACTAGCGGGATTTTACGAGCAGTACTTC CASSSGLAGFYEQYF
TRBD2 - TRBJ2-7 TRBV5-1 TGCGCCAGCAGCTTGGCGGCGGGAGGGCCGGCTGCCGAGCAGTACTTC CASSLAAGGPAAEQYF
- once TRBJ2-1 TRBV7-9 TGTGCCAGCAGGGGCCCAGGCAATGAGCAGTTCTTC CASRGPGNEQFF
- - TRBJ2-5 TRBV4-2 TGTGCCAGCAGCCAAGTAAGTCTCGATCAGGGGAGTGGAGAGACCCAGTACTTC CASSQVSLDQGSGETQYF
- - TRBJ1-1 TRBV15 TGTGCCACCAGCAGGAGGAAGGGACAAGGACCGCCCCAAATTTGGAACACTGAAGCTTTCTTT CATSRRKGQGPPQIWNTEAFF
- once TRBJ1-6 TRBV10-2 TGCGCCAGCAGTCAGGATCTCTTAAGCTCCTATAATTCACCCCTCCACTTT CASSQDLLSSYNSPLHF
- few TRBJ1-1 TRBV6-5 TGTGCCAGCACCCAGAACACTGAAGCTTTCTTT CASTQNTEAFF